This passage covers 14 T cell receptor beta chains from one sample sequenced in a study of type 1 regulatory T cells. Findings and limits, study-wide: Type 1 regulatory T cells had a more restricted TCR repertoire than non-type 1 regulatory T cells.

Which antigens these TCRs recognize remains unknown. TCRdb re-analysed the reads in MiXCR, keeping a single row per CDR3 protein. The table has 60,000 to 75,000 distinct CDR3 sequences, less than 25% seen once; the top ten hold 8.3%. The sample consisted of cultured type 1 regulatory T (Tr1) cells, either the whole culture or a sorted fraction (not recorded which). Receptors originate from a human donor in good health.

The chain combines TRBV9 with TRBJ1-2; D is perhaps TRBD1 (6 bases). Germline assignment: CDR1 SGDLS and CDR2 YYNGEE. The CDR3 has 15 residues. V was clipped by 0 bases and J by 0 bases, with 9 bases between them. The CDR3 sequence is CASSVEEGANYGYTF. DNA of the CDR3: TGTGCCAGCAGCGTAGAAGAGGGGGCTAACTATGGCTACACCTTC.

V gene TRBV2 combines with J gene TRBJ2-5; D may correspond to TRBD1 or TRBD2 (5 bases each). V lost 8 bases and J 2 bases, leaving 15 bases between the germline ends. In germline, CDR1 is SNHLY, CDR2 FYNNEI. The CDR3 contains 14 residues. In nucleotides, the CDR3 is TGTGCCAGCCCCGGGGCGACGGGGCAAGAGACCCAGTACTTC. Protein sequence: CASPGATGQETQYF.

The chain joins TRBV7-2 to TRBJ2-3; D may be TRBD1 or TRBD2 (5 bases each). V was pared by 5 bases and J by 4 bases, with 22 bases between. Germline CDR1 is SGHTA and CDR2 is FQGNSA. This CDR3 has 17 amino acids. DNA for the CDR3: TGTGCCAGCAGCGGCCAGCTGGGGCTAGCAAGGTCAGATACGCAGTATTTT. Its translation: CASSGQLGLARSDTQYF.

Ten or more counts support this clonotype. The chain employs TRBV28 and TRBJ2-7; 9 positions match TRBD1. Trimming at V came to 6 bases and at J to 3 bases, leaving 6 bases not matched to a gene. The CDR3 sequence is 14 residues long. From germline, CDR1 is MDHEN and CDR2 SYDVKM. CDR3 DNA: TGTGCCAGCAGCATGGGACAGGGTCTCTACGAGCAGTACTTC. It yields the protein CASSMGQGLYEQYF.

The V gene is TRBV5-1, the J gene TRBJ2-5; TRBD2 aligns across 8 bases. V was pared by 2 bases and J by 5 bases, with 2 bases of the junction left unmatched. The CDR3 loop spans 13 amino acids. Germline V gene lookup returns CDR1 SGHRS and CDR2 YFSETQ. The CDR3 sequence is CASSFGGGETQYF. The CDR3 coding sequence is TGCGCCAGCAGCTTCGGCGGGGGGGAGACCCAGTACTTC.

The chain links TRBV28 to TRBJ2-7; D possibly corresponds to TRBD1 (5 bases). There are 16 residues in the CDR3. The germline gives CDR1 MDHEN, CDR2 SYDVKM. Trimming shortened V by 3 bases and J by 1 base, and 16 bases separated the two germline ends. The CDR3 sequence is CASSFPGAGPSYEQYF. The CDR3 DNA reads as TGTGCCAGCAGTTTCCCTGGGGCAGGCCCTTCCTACGAGCAGTACTTC.

This clonotype was seen a handful of times. The V call is TRBV18, the J call TRBJ1-3; D unresolved. Trimming removed 2 bases at V and 0 bases at J, with 8 bases between. The CDR3 consists of 15 residues. Germline CDR1 reads KGHSH; CDR2 reads LQKENI. In DNA form, the CDR3 reads TGTGCCAGCTCACCAGTGCGAAGCTCTGGAAACACCATATATTTT. Translated: CASSPVRSSGNTIYF.

This clonotype was recorded a few times. The chain links TRBV20-1 to TRBJ2-7; TRBD2 matches at 15 bases. Trimming took 3 bases from V and 4 from J; bases not matched to a gene: 7. There are 16 residues in the CDR3. Germline CDR1 DFQATT, CDR2 SNEGSKA (reference sequence). As DNA, the CDR3 is TGCAGTGCTAGCGAAGCCGGGACTAGCGGGAGGTACGAGCAGTACTTC. It encodes CSASEAGTSGRYEQYF.

The V call is TRBV5-1, the J call TRBJ1-5; TRBD1 aligns across 9 bases. There are 14 residues in the CDR3. After removal of 5 bases from V and 7 bases from J, the junction contained 7 bases not matched to a gene. Germline V gives CDR1 SGHRS, CDR2 YFSETQ. CDR3 coding DNA: TGCGCCAGCAGTTCCGGGACAGGGTTACAGCCCCAGCATTTT. This codes for CASSSGTGLQPQHF.

The sample holds a few counts of this clonotype. V usage is TRBV19 and J usage is TRBJ1-3; TRBD1 is a possible D gene (5 bases). The germline V and J ends were trimmed by 5 bases and 6 bases, with 11 bases remaining between them. The germline V gene encodes CDR1 LNHDA and CDR2 SQIVND (reference sequence). The CDR3 consists of 13 residues. CDR3 bases: TGTGCCAGTAGTGTCGACGGGACAAACACCATATATTTT. Protein: CASSVDGTNTIYF.

This clonotype was counted ten times or more. J is TRBJ2-3 and V is TRBV10-3; TRBD2 might be the D (6 bases). Germline V gene data show CDR1 as ENHRY and CDR2 as SYGVKD. This CDR3 region has 15 residues. With 4 bases removed from V and 1 base from J, the gap between germline ends came to 12 bases. The CDR3 nucleotides read TGTGCCATCAGTGCCATAGCGGACCGCACAGATACGCAGTATTTT. It specifies CAISAIADRTDTQYF.

Concerning this clonotype: A much larger clone differs from this one at a single base, so this may be a read error. CDR3 bases: TGTGCCGGCTCACCCCAACAGGAAACGCAGTATTTT. Its protein product is CAGSPQQETQYF. V gene TRBV18 combines with J gene TRBJ2-3; tentative D call: TRBD1 (5 bases). Germline V gene data show CDR1 as KGHSH and CDR2 as LQKENI. The CDR3 totals 12 residues.

The J gene is TRBJ2-2, the V gene TRBV2; TRBD1 is a possible D gene (6 bases). This CDR3 is built from 13 residues. The V gene lost 9 bases and the J gene lost 7 bases, with 15 bases spanning the gap. Germline V gives CDR1 SNHLY, CDR2 FYNNEI. The CDR3 is CASKLQGLGELFF. The CDR3 DNA follows: TGTGCCAGTAAGCTCCAGGGGCTCGGGGAGCTGTTTTTT.

Only a few counts were recorded for this clonotype. V is TRBV12-3 or TRBV12-4 and J is TRBJ2-2; D remains unclear. The V end was cut by 3 bases, the J end by 1 base, with 6 bases between. The CDR3 covers 14 residues. The CDR3 nucleotides are TGTGCCAGCAGTTTCCGGCTGAACACCGGGGAGCTGTTTTTT. Translation gives CASSFRLNTGELFF.